The 20 T cell receptor beta chains listed next were all sequenced from one sample in a study of blood T cell repertoires in COVID-19. Some clones are missing from TCRdb's copy, which holds only in-frame ones; the method was immunoSEQ multiplex PCR. Of over 200,000 clones in the sample, approximately 90% were seen once. The sequenced sample consisted of peripheral blood. The origin of the receptors is a man aged 45-65 years with COVID-19, enrolled during active disease.

The rearrangement links TRBV7-3 to TRBJ2-1; 7 bases are shared with TRBD2. The CDR3 contains 15 residues. J gave up 4 bases and V 3 bases, and 6 bases lay outside the gene matches. The V gene's germline CDR1 is SGHTA and CDR2 FQGTGA. CDR3 DNA: TGTGCCAGCAGCTTCTCGACGGGGGGATACAATGAGCAGTTCTTC. The encoded protein is CASSFSTGGYNEQFF.

The chain joins TRBV6-5 to TRBJ2-7, with TRBD2 matching 7 bases. Germline trimming cut 6 bases from V and 3 bases from J; bases unmatched to any gene: 11. This CDR3 is built from 15 residues. In germline, CDR1 is MNHEY, CDR2 SVGAGI. CDR3 region: CASRRTSGEFYEQYF. The CDR3 DNA reads as TGTGCCAGCAGAAGGACTAGTGGAGAATTCTACGAGCAGTACTTC.

The chain links TRBV4-1 to TRBJ1-2; 8 nucleotides line up with TRBD1. With 1 base clipped from V and 3 bases from J, the junction kept 1 base outside the gene matches. Per the germline V gene, CDR1 is MGHRA and CDR2 is YSYEKL. This CDR3 region has 14 residues. This chain's CDR3 is CASSQADRDYGYTF. The CDR3 DNA reads as TGCGCCAGCAGCCAAGCGGACAGGGACTATGGCTACACCTTC.

The rearrangement links TRBV3-1 (or the pseudogene TRBV3-2) to TRBJ1-1; 9 bases match TRBD1. Germline V gene lookup returns CDR1 LGHDT and CDR2 YNNKEL (reference sequence). The V and J ends lost 4 bases and 5 bases, in that order; junction bases with no gene match: 11. The CDR3 covers 16 residues. CDR3 sequence (DNA): TGTGCCAGCAGCCCAATGTTACAGGGGGCCGGAACTGAAGCTTTCTTT. It codes for CASSPMLQGAGTEAFF.

The chain couples TRBV7-2 to TRBJ2-7; the D is unclear. V gave up 0 bases and J gave up 5 bases, with 8 bases separating them. CDR1 and CDR2 from the germline V gene are SGHTA and FQGNSA. The CDR3 loop spans 13 amino acids. CDR3 protein: CASSLALLNEQYF. The CDR3 coding sequence is TGTGCCAGCAGCTTAGCCCTACTTAACGAGCAGTACTTC.

This chain uses TRBV4-3 with TRBJ2-4, with D perhaps TRBD2 (5 bases). CDR1 and CDR2 from the germline V gene are LGHNA and YSLEER. The CDR3 length is 14 residues. Trimming pared 1 base from V and 2 bases from J, leaving 6 bases between. The CDR3: CASSQGGSKNIQYF. CDR3 DNA sequence: TGCGCCAGCAGCCAAGGAGGGTCCAAAAACATTCAGTACTTC.

The V call is TRBV19, the J call TRBJ1-5; TRBD1 matches at 7 bases. V lost 6 bases, J lost 4 bases, and 9 bases stayed unmatched. This CDR3 spans 15 amino acids. CDR1 and CDR2 (germline): LNHDA, SQIVND (reference sequence). The CDR3 nucleotides read TGTGCCAGTAGCTATCGACAGGGAAGTAATCAGCCCCAGCATTTT. Protein product: CASSYRQGSNQPQHF.

This chain links TRBV11-2 with TRBJ1-2; D perhaps matches TRBD1 (5 bases). V dropped 2 bases and J dropped 6 bases, with 7 bases sitting between them. CDR3 length: 12 amino acids. Germline V CDR1 and CDR2: SGHAT, FQNNGV. The CDR3 nucleotides are TGTGCCAGCAGCTTACGGGGGGATGGCTACACCTTC. Protein: CASSLRGDGYTF.

The chain carries TRBV3-1 (or the pseudogene TRBV3-2) and TRBJ2-1; 7 positions match TRBD1. V lost 6 bases and J lost 9; bases outside the gene matches: 2. Germline values: CDR1 LGHDT, CDR2 YNNKEL (reference sequence). The CDR3 has 11 amino acids. CDR3: CASRGGGEQFF. The CDR3, as DNA: TGTGCCAGCAGAGGGGGCGGTGAGCAGTTCTTC.

This chain connects TRBV18 to TRBJ1-1; D unclear. With 1 base removed from V and 0 bases from J, the gap between germline ends came to 6 bases. The CDR3 spans 14 residues. CDR1 KGHSH and CDR2 LQKENI come from the germline V gene. Here the CDR3 DNA reads TGTGCCAGCTCACCACTCCGGGTGAACACTGAAGCTTTCTTT. Residues: CASSPLRVNTEAFF.

The J gene is TRBJ1-2, the V gene TRBV25-1; perhaps TRBD1 as D (5 bases). V was clipped by 2 bases and J by 4 bases, with 8 bases between them. This CDR3 region has 13 residues. CDR1 is MGHDK, CDR2 SYGVNS, per germline. CDR3 bases: TGTGCCAGCAGTGAACAGGGTGGCTATGGCTACACCTTC. This encodes CASSEQGGYGYTF.

This sequence joins TRBV5-1 and TRBJ1-5; TRBD1 is a possible D gene (5 bases). V was cut by 1 base and J by 5 bases, with 16 bases left in between. This CDR3 has 16 amino acids. The germline gives CDR1 SGHRS, CDR2 YFSETQ. The CDR3 spells CASSLYGGARDQPQHF. The CDR3 DNA sequence: TGCGCCAGCAGCTTGTATGGCGGGGCGAGGGATCAGCCCCAGCATTTT.

V is TRBV5-6 and J is TRBJ1-2; 7 positions match TRBD1. This CDR3 contains 14 residues. Germline V gene sequence: CDR1 SGHDT, CDR2 YYEEEE. Losses at the gene ends were 4 bases for V and 1 base for J; bases not matched to a gene: 4. CDR3 DNA sequence: TGTGCCAGCAGCCGGGACAGTAATAACTATGGCTACACCTTC. The encoded protein is CASSRDSNNYGYTF.

The rearrangement links TRBV6-5 to TRBJ1-3; 8 positions match TRBD1. CDR3 length: 15 amino acids. Germline V CDR1 and CDR2: MNHEY, SVGAGI. The V segment lost 5 bases and the J segment 3 bases; nucleotides outside the gene matches: 6. The CDR3 protein is CASSQTGGSGNTIYF. The CDR3 DNA is TGTGCCAGCAGTCAAACAGGGGGAAGTGGAAACACCATATATTTT.

The chain joins TRBV5-1 to TRBJ2-2; 9 nucleotides line up with TRBD1. CDR3 length: 17 residues. J gave up 1 base and V 4 bases, and 8 bases lay outside the gene matches. Per germline, CDR1 SGHRS and CDR2 YFSETQ. CDR3 bases: TGCGCCAGCAGCCCGGGACAGGGACAATTGAACACCGGGGAGCTGTTTTTT. Translated: CASSPGQGQLNTGELFF.

The chain carries TRBV5-6 and TRBJ2-1; possible D gene TRBD1, 6 bases. CDR1 SGHDT and CDR2 YYEEEE come from the germline V gene. V lost 1 base to trimming and J lost 8 bases, with 25 bases between them. The CDR3 has 18 amino acids. The CDR3 protein is CASSLTPGGIQGSDEQFF. The CDR3 DNA follows: TGTGCCAGCAGCTTGACCCCGGGTGGTATCCAGGGGAGCGATGAGCAGTTCTTC.

The chain recombines TRBV7-6 with TRBJ2-7, with 11 bases matching TRBD2. V trimming: 1 base; J trimming: 5 bases; junction bases outside the gene matches: 4. From germline, CDR1 is SGHVS and CDR2 FNYEAQ. The CDR3 covers 15 residues. CDR3 nucleotide sequence: TGTGCCAGCAGCTTAGTAGCGGGAGGGCCCCACGAGCAGTACTTC. As protein: CASSLVAGGPHEQYF.

CDR3 protein: CASSVAGSVGEKLFF. The CDR3 nucleotides read TGTGCCAGCAGCGTAGCAGGATCTGTCGGCGAAAAACTGTTTTTT. The genes are TRBV9 and TRBJ1-4, with D unresolved. The germline V gene has CDR1 SGDLS and CDR2 YYNGEE. The CDR3 is made up of 15 amino acids. V was trimmed by 0 bases and J by 8 bases, leaving 14 bases between them. The full variable domain, its missing parts supplied by reference TRBV9 and TRBJ1-4, is DSGVTQTPKHLITATGQRVTLRCSPRSGDLSVYWYQQSLDQGLQFLIQYYNGEERAKGNILERFSAQQFPDLHSELNLSSLELGDSALYFCASSVAGSVGEKLFFGSGTQLSVL.

This clone has just one count. CDR3 DNA: TGTGCCAGCGGTGGGACTACCCTCCGCGGAGGCTACACCTTC. Translating gives CASGGTTLRGGYTF. The V call is TRBV2, the J call TRBJ1-2, with D tentatively TRBD1 (5 bases). Trimming left V 8 bases short and J 8 bases short, with 21 bases between. Germline V CDR1 and CDR2: SNHLY, FYNNEI. The CDR3 is 14 amino acids.

Note on this clone: This may be a read error, as it is one base from a much larger clone. The V gene is TRBV27, the J gene TRBJ2-7; D is perhaps TRBD1 (6 bases). This CDR3 has 13 residues. Germline assignment: CDR1 MNHEY and CDR2 SMNVEV (reference sequence). V was shortened by 4 bases and J by 0 bases, with 7 bases between the two germline ends. CDR3 amino acids: CASSSTGSYEQYF. CDR3 nucleotides: TGTGCCAGCAGTTCGACAGGCTCCTACGAGCAGTACTTC.